The 9 T cell receptor beta chains below come from one sample, sequenced in a study of control samples from healthy donors and cancer patients. Generated by immunoSEQ multiplex PCR, the TCRdb table keeps only in-frame clones and is missing some. The sample yields about 140,000 clones, 92% seen once. Material for sequencing was blood. Receptor source: a man under 40 in good health.

The J gene is TRBJ1-1, the V gene TRBV5-1; 7 bases align to TRBD1. Germline V gene data show CDR1 as SGHRS and CDR2 as YFSETQ. The CDR3 loop spans 12 amino acids. The ends lost 4 bases at V and 4 bases at J; junction bases unmatched: 1. CDR3 protein: CASSAGGTEAFF. The CDR3 coding sequence is TGCGCCAGCAGCGCAGGGGGCACTGAAGCTTTCTTT.

This chain connects TRBV19 to TRBJ2-1; D is ambiguous. V shed 7 bases and J shed 2 bases, with 15 bases lying between them. This CDR3 region has 15 residues. Germline V gene lookup returns CDR1 LNHDA and CDR2 SQIVND (reference sequence). This CDR3 is CASKVGSNPYNEQFF. In DNA, the CDR3 is TGTGCCAGTAAAGTCGGCAGTAACCCCTACAATGAGCAGTTCTTC.

The chain links TRBV30 to TRBJ2-5; the match to TRBD2 covers 7 bases. This CDR3 contains 14 residues. J gave up 2 bases and V 2 bases, and 5 bases lay outside the gene matches. CDR1 is GTSNPN and CDR2 is SVGIG in the germline V gene (reference sequence). In nucleotides, the CDR3 is TGTGCCTGGAGTTATAGCGGGCTACAAGAGACCCAGTACTTC. Translating it yields CAWSYSGLQETQYF. The whole variable domain, filled in from reference TRBV30 and TRBJ2-5, reads SQTIHQWPATLVQPVGSPLSLECTVEGTSNPNLYWYRQAAGRGLQLLFYSVGIGQISSEVPQNLSASRPQDRQFILSSKKLLLSDSGFYLCAWSYSGLQETQYFGPGTRLLVL.

The rearrangement links TRBV19 to TRBJ2-5, with a possible D match to TRBD1 (8 bases). The CDR3 runs 16 residues. V was pared by 5 bases and J by 2 bases, with 18 bases between. The germline gives CDR1 LNHDA, CDR2 SQIVND (reference sequence). The CDR3: CASSSNRGGLQETQYF. The CDR3 DNA sequence: TGTGCCAGTAGTTCCAACAGGGGGGGGTTACAAGAGACCCAGTACTTC.

The rearrangement joins TRBV25-1 to TRBJ2-5; 12 bases are a match to TRBD2. CDR1 MGHDK and CDR2 SYGVNS come from the germline V gene. V was pared by 4 bases and J by 5 bases, with 5 bases of the junction left unmatched. This CDR3 region has 15 residues. The CDR3 spells CASSGLAGVRETQYF. The CDR3 DNA reads as TGTGCCAGCAGTGGACTAGCGGGAGTCCGGGAGACCCAGTACTTC.

This clone was seen more than once but under ten times. The rearrangement uses TRBV5-4 and TRBJ1-2; the D gene is possibly TRBD1 (6 bases). The germline V gene encodes CDR1 SGHNT and CDR2 YYREEE (reference sequence). The CDR3 has 13 amino acids. Trimming removed 2 bases from V and 4 bases from J, with 9 bases in between. The CDR3 sequence is CASSFGQSYGYTF. In DNA, the CDR3 is TGTGCCAGCAGCTTTGGACAGAGCTATGGCTACACCTTC.

The V and J genes are TRBV19 and TRBJ2-5, with 9 bases fitting TRBD2. V lost 4 bases and J lost 2; bases outside the gene matches: 5. Germline-derived CDR1 and CDR2 are LNHDA and SQIVND (reference sequence). The CDR3 is 15 residues long. CDR3 in amino acids: CASSRRLAAQETQYF. The CDR3 nucleotides are TGTGCCAGTAGTAGACGACTAGCGGCACAAGAGACCCAGTACTTC.

The J gene is TRBJ1-4, the V gene TRBV6-5, with D maybe TRBD1 (6 bases). CDR3 length: 13 residues. CDR1 is MNHEY, CDR2 SVGAGI, per germline. Between the trimmed V and J ends, which lost 11 bases and 7 bases, there was a span of 17 bases. The CDR3 DNA follows: TGTGCCGCGGAGAAGGCAGGGGTTGAAAAACTGTTTTTT. It codes for CAAEKAGVEKLFF.

V usage is TRBV5-1 and J usage is TRBJ2-3; no clear D gene. Germline CDR1 SGHRS, CDR2 YFSETQ. Trimming took 1 base from V and 0 from J, leaving 6 bases between them. The CDR3 is 14 amino acids. CDR3 sequence (DNA): TGCGCCAGCAGCTTGCGAACTAGCACAGATACGCAGTATTTT. Encoded protein: CASSLRTSTDTQYF. The full variable domain, with the rest looked up from reference TRBV5-1 and TRBJ2-3, is KAGVTQTPRYLIKTRGQQVTLSCSPISGHRSVSWYQQTPGQGLQFLFEYFSETQRNKGNFPGRFSGRQFSNSRSEMNVSTLELGDSALYLCASSLRTSTDTQYFGPGTRLTVL.